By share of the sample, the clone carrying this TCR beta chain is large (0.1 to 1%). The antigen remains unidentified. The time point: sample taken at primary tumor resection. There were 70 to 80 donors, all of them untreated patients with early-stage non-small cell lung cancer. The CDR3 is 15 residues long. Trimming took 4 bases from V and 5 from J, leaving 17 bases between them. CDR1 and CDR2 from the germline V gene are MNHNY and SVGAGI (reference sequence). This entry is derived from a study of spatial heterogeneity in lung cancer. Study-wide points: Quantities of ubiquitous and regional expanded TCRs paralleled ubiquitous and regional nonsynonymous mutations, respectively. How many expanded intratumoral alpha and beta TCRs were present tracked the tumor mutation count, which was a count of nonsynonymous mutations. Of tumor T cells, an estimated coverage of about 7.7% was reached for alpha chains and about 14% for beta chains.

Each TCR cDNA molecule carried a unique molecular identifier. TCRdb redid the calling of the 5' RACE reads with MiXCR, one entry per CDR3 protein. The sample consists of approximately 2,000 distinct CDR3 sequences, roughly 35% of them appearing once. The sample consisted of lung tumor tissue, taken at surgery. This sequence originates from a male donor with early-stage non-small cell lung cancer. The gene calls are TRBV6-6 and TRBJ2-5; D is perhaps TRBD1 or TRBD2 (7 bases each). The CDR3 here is CASSSGGVTGETQYF. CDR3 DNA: TGTGCCAGCAGTTCAGGGGGGGTCACGGGCGAGACCCAGTACTTC.